The 5 T cell receptor beta chains below all came from one sample that was sequenced in a study of tumor-infiltrating lymphocytes in localized non-small cell lung cancer. Assay used: immunoSEQ multiplex PCR; TCRdb lists only in-frame clones, some missing. The data show over 15,000 clones, with under 75% seen just once and approximately 5.4% held by the top ten. Sample: lung tumor tissue. Receptors originate from a human donor with non-small cell lung cancer.

This clone was picked up one time. The chain employs TRBV6-4 and TRBJ2-5; TRBD1 matches 7 bases. Germline values: CDR1 MRHNA, CDR2 SNTAGT. The CDR3 is made up of 14 amino acids. V lost 2 bases to trimming and J lost 0 bases; unmatched junction nucleotides: 0. The CDR3 nucleotides read TGTGCCAGCAGTGACGGACAGGACCAAGAGACCCAGTACTTC. Translated, it gives CASSDGQDQETQYF.

The V call is TRBV18, the J call TRBJ2-5; perhaps TRBD2 as D (6 bases). V gave up 2 bases and J gave up 5 bases, with 12 bases separating them. This CDR3 is 14 amino acids long. Germline V lookup: CDR1 KGHSH, CDR2 LQKENI. CDR3 protein: CASSPREARETQYF. DNA for the CDR3: TGTGCCAGCTCACCAAGGGAGGCCCGTGAGACCCAGTACTTC.

The rearrangement links TRBV29-1 to TRBJ2-7; 9 bases align to TRBD1. Unmatched junction bases numbered 7, after V lost 5 bases and J lost 2 bases. Germline values: CDR1 SQVTM, CDR2 ANQGSEA. The CDR3 length is 14 residues. The CDR3 loop reads CSVHTGQGPYEQYF. Here the CDR3 DNA reads TGCAGCGTTCACACCGGACAGGGGCCCTACGAGCAGTACTTC.

Only a few counts were recorded for this clone. The chain combines TRBV6-6 with TRBJ2-1, with D perhaps TRBD1 (6 bases). CDR3 length: 14 residues. The germline V gene encodes CDR1 MNHNY and CDR2 SVGAGI (reference sequence). Trimming left V 7 bases short and J 3 bases short, with 13 bases between. This CDR3 reads CASKQGGSYNEQFF. The CDR3, as DNA: TGTGCCAGCAAACAAGGGGGTAGCTACAATGAGCAGTTCTTC.

Here the CDR3 reads CASSYSRVGEQYF. CDR3 coding DNA: TGTGCCAGCAGTTACTCTAGGGTGGGGGAGCAGTACTTC. The genes are TRBV6-5 and TRBJ2-7, with no clear D. Trimming stripped 0 bases from V and 7 bases from J, with 10 bases between. The CDR3 loop spans 13 amino acids. Germline V lookup: CDR1 MNHEY, CDR2 SVGAGI.